The clone carrying this T cell receptor (beta chain) has only a few counts. Antigen: not known. TCR beta cDNA libraries included unique molecular identifiers. TCRdb re-called the PCR reads with MiXCR, one entry per CDR3 protein. The table has a few hundred thousand distinct CDR3 sequences, 36% seen once. This specimen comes from a study of post-analysis software for immune sequencing data. This CDR3 contains 17 residues. Trimming removed 7 bases from V and 3 bases from J; junction bases left unmatched: 9. CDR1 and CDR2 from the germline V gene are MDHEN and SYDVKM. Findings of the study overall: Relative to controls, patients had five TRBV segments at higher frequency, with TRBV5-6, TRBV5-1 and TRBV20-1 among these.

The chain is built from TRBV28 and TRBJ1-6, with 10 nucleotides matching TRBD1. The TCR originated in a girl aged 10 to 17 with multiple sclerosis. The sequenced material came from blood. The CDR3 coding sequence is TGTGCCAGCACCCACGGACAGGGGGATTTCTATAATTCACCCCTCCACTTT. Its protein product is CASTHGQGDFYNSPLHF.